This T cell receptor (beta chain) was recorded in a study of T cells in Graves' hyperthyroidism and ophthalmopathy. Study-wide context: Staff took peripheral blood when the initial diagnosis was made, before any treatment began. General study points: Separating ophthalmopathy from stable hyperthyroidism was achieved by a 13 V-J model.

Using RNA transcripts as the source, TCR beta CDR3 regions were amplified. HTBI primers drove first-round RT-PCR of the TCR CDR3. TCRdb ran MiXCR on the multiplex PCR reads and lists one entry per CDR3 protein. The table includes about 260,000 distinct CDR3 sequences, approximately 21% detected once. As concerns this clonotype: What it binds is unknown.

V lost 3 bases, J lost 6 bases, and 6 bases stayed unmatched. This CDR3 region has 14 residues. Germline V gene lookup returns CDR1 SGHNT and CDR2 YENEEA. The source of the PBMCs was about 10 ml of fresh peripheral blood. The rearrangement uses TRBV11-3 and TRBJ2-7; 9 nucleotides match TRBD2. Sequencing was carried out using blood. This TCR was recovered from a young man with Graves' ophthalmopathy. CDR3 nucleotides: TGTGCCAGCAGCTTGTTCCTAGCGGGACGCGAGCAGTACTTC. Its protein is CASSLFLAGREQYF.